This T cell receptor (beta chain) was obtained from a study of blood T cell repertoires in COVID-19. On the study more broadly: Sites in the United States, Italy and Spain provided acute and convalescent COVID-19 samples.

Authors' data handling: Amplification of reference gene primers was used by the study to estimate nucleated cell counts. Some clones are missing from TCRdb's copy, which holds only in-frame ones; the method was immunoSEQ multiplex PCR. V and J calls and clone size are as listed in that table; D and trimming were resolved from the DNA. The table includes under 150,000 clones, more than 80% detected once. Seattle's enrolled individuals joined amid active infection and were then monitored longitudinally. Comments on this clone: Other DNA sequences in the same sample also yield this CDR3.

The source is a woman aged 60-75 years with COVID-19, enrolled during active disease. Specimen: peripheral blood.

CDR3: CASSLGQMNTEAFF. The DNA for the CDR3 is TGTGCCAGCAGCCTGGGACAGATGAACACTGAAGCTTTCTTT. This chain links TRBV7-3 with TRBJ1-1; 7 nucleotides match TRBD1. CDR1 SGHTA and CDR2 FQGTGA come from the germline V gene. The ends lost 5 bases at V and 0 bases at J; junction bases unmatched: 3. The CDR3 runs 14 residues.